This T cell receptor beta chain was sequenced for a study of blood T cell repertoires in COVID-19. Whole-study context: The study drew acute and convalescent COVID-19 samples from the United States, Italy and Spain.

Followed over time, Seattle patients had been enrolled while infection was active. The protocol was immunoSEQ multiplex PCR, while the TCRdb copy is restricted to in-frame clones and leaves out a portion. Here the sample spans about 170,000 clones, approximately 82% being singletons. CDR1 is MRHNA and CDR2 is SNTAGT in the germline V gene. With V trimmed by 7 bases and J by 6 bases, 8 bases remained unmatched. CDR3 length: 15 residues. The chain links TRBV6-4 to TRBJ2-2; 10 bases map to TRBD2. The TCR was taken from a woman aged 40 to 50 with COVID-19, enrolled during active disease. The sequencing sample was made of peripheral blood. This chain's CDR3 is CASTRLAGGAGELFF. The CDR3 DNA reads TGTGCCAGCACAAGACTAGCGGGTGGGGCCGGGGAGCTGTTTTTT.